These T cell receptor beta chains were read from a single sample in a study of control samples from healthy donors and cancer patients. TCRdb keeps only in-frame clones here, not all; method: immunoSEQ multiplex PCR. The sample shows about 410,000 clones, approximately 92% of them seen only once. Sequenced input: PBMCs. These receptors all come from a man aged 35 to 55 with head and neck cancer. Both conserved end residues are part of each CDR3. A D gene is named only where the DNA matches it firmly. The size entry is marked missing in some rows and otherwise reads once, few, many or a size class.

v_call	j_call	d_call	clone_size	cdr3_length	cdr3_nt	cdr3_aa
TRBV19	TRBJ1-1	.	.	10	TGTGCCAGTAGAGGGAATGAAGCTTTCTTT	CASRGNEAFF
TRBV4-1	TRBJ1-2	.	.	16	TGCGCCAGCAGACATAATTTCGTCGGGGCGGACTATGGCTACACCTTC	CASRHNFVGADYGYTF
TRBV7-3	TRBJ2-2	.	once	16	TGTGCCAGCAGCTTAGGTCCAGGGCGAGGCACCGGGGAGCTGTTTTTT	CASSLGPGRGTGELFF
TRBV3-1/TRBV3-2	TRBJ1-5	.	.	15	TGTGCCAGCAGCCAAGTGGCGGGCTTTGGGGAACCCCAGCATTTT	CASSQVAGFGEPQHF
TRBV2	TRBJ2-3	.	.	15	TGTGCCAGCCTGATTCAGGGGATGACCACAGATACGCAGTATTTT	CASLIQGMTTDTQYF
TRBV2	TRBJ1-5	.	.	15	TGTGCCAGCAGACAGGCGGGAATTAGCAATCAGCCCCAGCATTTT	CASRQAGISNQPQHF
TRBV9	TRBJ2-7	.	.	14	TGTGCCAGCAGCGTATCGGGCAGCGATTACGAGCAGTACTTC	CASSVSGSDYEQYF
TRBV19	TRBJ2-5	TRBD1	many	13	TGTGCCAGTAGGACAGGGGAGTGGGAGACCCAGTACTTC	CASRTGEWETQYF
TRBV12-3/TRBV12-4	TRBJ2-7	.	.	12	TGTGCCAGCAGCCCGACAGGCTACGAGCAGTACTTC	CASSPTGYEQYF
TRBV5-1	TRBJ2-5	.	.	16	TGCGCCAGCAGCTTGGCCAGAGGGAACCACCAAGAGACCCAGTACTTC	CASSLARGNHQETQYF
TRBV7-6	TRBJ2-7	.	.	15	TGTGCCAGCAGCTTAGCGCCAGGGGCTGCTTGGGAGCAGTACTTC	CASSLAPGAAWEQYF
TRBV6-1	TRBJ2-7	.	.	14	TGTGCCAGCAGTGAAGCCTACAGACTCTACGAGCAGTACTTC	CASSEAYRLYEQYF
TRBV6-6	TRBJ1-3	.	.	16	TGTGCCAGCACATATTACACTCGTTCATCTGGAAACACCATATATTTT	CASTYYTRSSGNTIYF
TRBV12-3/TRBV12-4	TRBJ2-1	.	once	12	TGTGCCAGCAGTTCGGAAAACAATGAGCAGTTCTTC	CASSSENNEQFF
TRBV5-1	TRBJ1-5	.	few	13	TGCGCCAGCAGTGGGGACCCTAATCAGCCCCAGCATTTT	CASSGDPNQPQHF
TRBV3-1/TRBV3-2	TRBJ1-3	.	.	18	TGTGCCAGCAGCCAAGGCCCCAGGAGGGGCAACTCTGGAAACACCATATATTTT	CASSQGPRRGNSGNTIYF
TRBV15	TRBJ2-5	.	.	15	TGTGCCACCAGCAGTTTCATAGTAGGGGAAGAGACCCAGTACTTC	CATSSFIVGEETQYF
TRBV6-1	TRBJ2-5	.	.	18	TGTGCCAGCAGTGTCCCCATAAGGGGTTGGGGGGTCGAAGAGACCCAGTACTTC	CASSVPIRGWGVEETQYF
TRBV27	TRBJ1-2	.	.	14	TGTGCCAGCATGTCAAACGGGGGAGAGTATGGCTACACCTTC	CASMSNGGEYGYTF
TRBV6-1	TRBJ2-7	.	.	15	TGTGCCAGCAGTGAATGGAGGGCAGGGCCGTACGAGCAGTACTTC	CASSEWRAGPYEQYF
TRBV10-2	TRBJ1-1	.	.	14	TGCGCCAGCAGTGAGGGCCAGGGGAACGCTGAAGCTTTCTTT	CASSEGQGNAEAFF
TRBV7-2	TRBJ2-5	.	.	15	TGTGCCAGCAACCCGTTTCCCAGCAGCGCGGGAACCCAGTACTTC	CASNPFPSSAGTQYF
TRBV11-2	TRBJ2-5	.	once	15	TGTGCCAGCAGCTTACGTCCGGACGGACAAGAGACCCAGTACTTC	CASSLRPDGQETQYF
TRBV6-2/TRBV6-3	TRBJ2-7	.	once	15	TGTGCCAGCAGTTTGTTGGCGGGATGGAACCACGAGCAGTACTTC	CASSLLAGWNHEQYF
TRBV7-8	TRBJ2-1	.	once	17	TGTGCCAGCAGCTTAGGCGGGACAGTTAGCTCCTACAATGAGCAGTTCTTC	CASSLGGTVSSYNEQFF
TRBV9	TRBJ2-5	TRBD2	.	17	TGTGCCAGCAGCCCCTTGATTGAGCTAGCGGGAGGAGAGACCCAGTACTTC	CASSPLIELAGGETQYF
TRBV7-9	TRBJ2-3	.	.	12	TGTGCCAGCAGCATCGGGGGAGATACGCAGTATTTT	CASSIGGDTQYF
TRBV5-6	TRBJ2-7	.	.	13	TGTGCCAGCAGCTTGGATTTATCGCTCGAGCAGTACTTC	CASSLDLSLEQYF
TRBV25-1	TRBJ2-7	.	.	14	TGTGCCAGCAGTGAATCGGGGAGCTCCTACGAGCAGTACTTC	CASSESGSSYEQYF
TRBV4-1	TRBJ2-3	.	.	15	TGCGCCAGCAGCTACGAGTCCCTAGGCACAGATACGCAGTATTTT	CASSYESLGTDTQYF
TRBV7-3	TRBJ2-5	TRBD1	.	13	TGTGCCAGCAGCCGGGACAGCGAAGAGACCCAGTACTTC	CASSRDSEETQYF
TRBV24-1	TRBJ1-4	TRBD1	.	16	TGTGCCACCTCGCCGGGACAGGGGGCTGCTAATGAAAAACTGTTTTTT	CATSPGQGAANEKLFF
TRBV7-9	TRBJ2-7	.	.	16	TGTGCCAGCAGCCCCCCGTCCGGGTGGGGAGGCTACGAGCAGTACTTC	CASSPPSGWGGYEQYF
TRBV2	TRBJ1-1	.	.	14	TGTGCCAGCAGTGCATTAACAGCGAACACTGAAGCTTTCTTT	CASSALTANTEAFF
TRBV16	TRBJ1-2	.	.	15	TGTGCCAGCAGCCAAACAGGGCCTACTAACTATGGCTACACCTTC	CASSQTGPTNYGYTF
TRBV5-4	TRBJ2-7	TRBD1	.	15	TGTGCCAGCAGCTGGGGACAGGGGGCAACCTACGAGCAGTACTTC	CASSWGQGATYEQYF
TRBV11-2	TRBJ2-4	.	.	17	TGTGCCAGCAGCTCCAACCCGGGACGCCACCCCAAAAACATTCAGTACTTC	CASSSNPGRHPKNIQYF
TRBV14	TRBJ1-2	.	.	15	TGTGCCAGCAGCCAAGGACAGACACCTAACTATGGCTACACCTTC	CASSQGQTPNYGYTF
TRBV6-6	TRBJ1-2	.	.	12	TGTGCCAGCAGACAGATTTCGGGTGGCTACACCTTC	CASRQISGGYTF
TRBV6-5	TRBJ2-3	.	.	12	TGTGCCAGCACCGTGGGGTTGGATACGCAGTATTTT	CASTVGLDTQYF
TRBV10-1	TRBJ2-3	.	.	14	TGCGCCAGCAGTGAGCTCCTAGCGACAGATACGCAGTATTTT	CASSELLATDTQYF
TRBV11-2	TRBJ1-3	.	.	13	TGTGCCAGCAGCTTAAAGTCTGGAAACACCATATATTTT	CASSLKSGNTIYF
TRBV5-1	TRBJ2-7	TRBD1	.	16	TGCGCCAGCAGCTTGTGGGGACAGCCTGGTACCTACGAGCAGTACTTC	CASSLWGQPGTYEQYF
TRBV6-2/TRBV6-3	TRBJ2-7	TRBD1	.	14	TGTGCCAGCAGTTACGAGGGGGCCCGCTACGAGCAGTACTTC	CASSYEGARYEQYF
TRBV10-1	TRBJ1-1	TRBD1	.	14	TGCGCCAGCCGACCGGACACAGGGGGAACTGAAGCTTTCTTT	CASRPDTGGTEAFF
TRBV11-2	TRBJ2-1	.	.	14	TGTGCCAGCAGCTTAGAACTCTGGGGGAATGAGCAGTTCTTC	CASSLELWGNEQFF
TRBV4-3	TRBJ1-6	TRBD1	.	16	TGCGCCAGCAGCCAAGACGGGGGACAGTCCTATTCACCCCTCCACTTT	CASSQDGGQSYSPLHF
TRBV10-1	TRBJ2-7	.	.	13	TGCGCCAGCAGTGAGCCAGACTCCTACGAGCAGTACTTC	CASSEPDSYEQYF